The 16 T cell receptor beta chains below were found in one sample sequenced in a study of blood T cell repertoires in COVID-19 (TCRdb year 2020). Libraries were constructed by the immunoSEQ multiplex PCR assay. TCRdb obtained this table from immuneACCESS and retained in-frame rearrangements with V and J assigned. These tables miss some clones; where compared with another copy, unresolved V genes account for less than half of the shortfall, and the remainder is unexplained. This sample lists 350,000 to 400,000 clones; over 85% were detected once. The ten top clones hold about 1.7% of the sample. Sequenced input: PBMCs or T cells enriched from blood (not recorded which). These receptors were collected from a woman aged 25 to 45 who had recovered from COVID-19.

This clone was seen a single time. The chain combines TRBV3-1 (or the pseudogene TRBV3-2) with TRBJ1-1, with 8 bases matching TRBD1. V lost 3 bases to trimming and J lost 3 bases; unmatched junction nucleotides: 6. Germline V gene sequence: CDR1 LGHDT, CDR2 YNNKEL (reference sequence). The CDR3 runs to 15 residues. The DNA of the CDR3 is TGTGCCAGCAGCCAGACGGACAGGGAAGACACTGAAGCTTTCTTT. Protein sequence: CASSQTDREDTEAFF.

The CDR3 sequence: CASSETASGYNEQFF. CDR3 in DNA: TGCGCCAGCAGTGAAACGGCTAGCGGGTACAATGAGCAGTTCTTC. The rearrangement uses TRBV10-1 and TRBJ2-1, with 8 bases lining up with TRBD2. The CDR3 sequence is 15 residues long. The V gene end was trimmed by 3 bases and the J gene end by 4 bases; junction bases not matched to a gene: 5. Germline CDR1 is WNHNN and CDR2 is SYGVQD (reference sequence).

The gene calls are TRBV7-3 and TRBJ2-1, with TRBD2 matching over 13 bases. J gave up 2 bases and V 2 bases, and 3 bases lay outside the gene matches. CDR1 is SGHTA, CDR2 FQGTGA, per germline. This CDR3 comprises 17 residues. The CDR3, as DNA: TGTGCCAGCAGCTTAGCCGGACTAGCGGGGGCCTACAATGAGCAGTTCTTC. It specifies CASSLAGLAGAYNEQFF. Supplemented by reference TRBV7-3 and TRBJ2-1, the full variable domain reads GAGVSQTPSNKVTEKGKYVELRCDPISGHTALYWYRQSLGQGPEFLIYFQGTGAADDSGLPNDRFFAVRPEGSVSTLKIQRTERGDSAVYLCASSLAGLAGAYNEQFFGPGTRLTVL.

V is TRBV4-3 and J is TRBJ1-2; 9 bases match TRBD1. The CDR3 runs 15 residues. Germline V gene lookup returns CDR1 LGHNA and CDR2 YSLEER. Trimming cost V 3 bases and J 4 bases; bases outside gene matches: 6. Written as DNA, the CDR3 is TGCGCCAGCAGCCAGGGGGACAGGGCCGGCTATGGCTACACCTTC. This gives the protein CASSQGDRAGYGYTF.

This chain joins TRBV11-1 and TRBJ1-4, with D unclear. CDR3 length equals 12 residues. The germline CDR1 and CDR2 sequences are SGHAT and FQDESV (reference sequence). Trimming left V 8 bases short and J 4 bases short, with 8 bases between. CDR3 protein: CASAGSNEKLFF. CDR3 in DNA: TGTGCCAGCGCGGGGAGTAATGAAAAACTGTTTTTT.

A few counts support this clone. V is TRBV30 and J is TRBJ1-1; 9 positions match TRBD1. Germline V gives CDR1 GTSNPN, CDR2 SVGIG (reference sequence). V trimming: 4 bases; J trimming: 4 bases; junction bases outside the gene matches: 4. The CDR3 has 13 amino acids. The DNA of the CDR3 is TGTGCCTGGAACCCGACAGGGGGCACTGAAGCTTTCTTT. This translates into CAWNPTGGTEAFF.

The rearrangement links TRBV7-2 to TRBJ1-2; perhaps TRBD1 as D (5 bases). Germline V CDR1 and CDR2: SGHTA, FQGNSA. V gave up 4 bases and J gave up 6 bases, with 21 bases separating them. CDR3 length: 16 amino acids. The CDR3 is CASSSGGGALTDGYTF. As DNA, the CDR3 is TGTGCCAGCAGCTCTGGAGGAGGGGCCCTCACGGATGGCTACACCTTC.

This clone was seen more than once but under ten times. The chain couples TRBV9 to TRBJ1-2; a possible D gene is TRBD1 (6 bases). The CDR3 extends over 17 amino acids. Germline assignment: CDR1 SGDLS and CDR2 YYNGEE. The V end lost 3 bases, the J end lost 7 bases, and 25 bases lay between the germline ends. CDR3 bases: TGTGCCAGCAGCGCGAACCATCCAAAGACAGGCACTGTTGGCTACACCTTC. Translated, it gives CASSANHPKTGTVGYTF. Filled out from reference TRBV9 and TRBJ1-2, the complete variable domain reads DSGVTQTPKHLITATGQRVTLRCSPRSGDLSVYWYQQSLDQGLQFLIQYYNGEERAKGNILERFSAQQFPDLHSELNLSSLELGDSALYFCASSANHPKTGTVGYTFGSGTRLTVV.

The rearrangement links TRBV6-2 or TRBV6-3 to TRBJ2-3; D ambiguous. The CDR3 runs 12 residues. Trimming took 5 bases from V and 4 from J, leaving 7 bases between them. Germline assignment: CDR1 MNHEY and CDR2 SVGEGT. Here the CDR3 reads CASSPTADTQYF. The CDR3 bases are TGTGCCAGCAGTCCCACAGCAGATACGCAGTATTTT.

The chain employs TRBV5-1 and TRBJ1-2; 9 nucleotides line up with TRBD1. CDR3 length equals 14 residues. The germline CDR1 and CDR2 sequences are SGHRS and YFSETQ. V lost 3 bases, J lost 3 bases, and 3 bases stayed unmatched. The CDR3 here is CASSSRQGDYGYTF. The DNA of the CDR3 is TGCGCCAGCAGCTCAAGACAGGGGGACTATGGCTACACCTTC.

This chain joins TRBV5-1 and TRBJ2-1; a possible D gene is TRBD1 (5 bases). The CDR3 spans 15 residues. V was trimmed by 0 bases and J by 2 bases, leaving 9 bases between them. CDR1 and CDR2 from the germline V gene are SGHRS and YFSETQ. The CDR3 DNA sequence: TGCGCCAGCAGCTTGGATGCGACAGCCTACAATGAGCAGTTCTTC. Amino acid sequence: CASSLDATAYNEQFF.

V usage is TRBV5-4 and J usage is TRBJ2-1; TRBD2 aligns across 13 bases. CDR1 and CDR2 (germline): SGHNT, YYREEE (reference sequence). V lost 4 bases to trimming and J lost 6 bases; unmatched junction nucleotides: 7. This CDR3 has 16 residues. The CDR3 is CASSPGLAGVSNEQFF. The CDR3 nucleotides read TGTGCCAGCAGCCCAGGACTAGCGGGAGTTAGCAATGAGCAGTTCTTC.

The chain has TRBV5-1 and TRBJ1-2; the match to TRBD1 covers 7 bases. The CDR3 contains 13 residues. Unmatched junction bases numbered 5, after V lost 3 bases and J lost 6 bases. Germline V gives CDR1 SGHRS, CDR2 YFSETQ. The CDR3 spells CASSYQGGDGYTF. The CDR3 region has the DNA TGCGCCAGCAGCTACCAGGGGGGAGATGGCTACACCTTC.

In DNA form, the CDR3 reads TGTGCCAGCAGCGTAGAACTCCGAAACGGGGAGCTGTTTTTT. This gives the protein CASSVELRNGELFF. This sequence joins TRBV9 and TRBJ2-2; no clear D. V lost 0 bases and J lost 7, with 10 bases in between. The germline V gene has CDR1 SGDLS and CDR2 YYNGEE. CDR3 size: 14 residues.

The J gene is TRBJ2-1, the V gene TRBV5-4; no reliable D call. The CDR3 consists of 11 residues. Trimming pared 2 bases from V and 5 bases from J, leaving 2 bases between. Germline loops: CDR1 SGHNT, CDR2 YYREEE (reference sequence). In nucleotides, the CDR3 is TGTGCCAGCAGCTTTAACAATGAGCAGTTCTTC. Translated: CASSFNNEQFF. Full variable domain (rest looked up from reference TRBV5-4 and TRBJ2-1): ETGVTQSPTHLIKTRGQQVTLRCSSQSGHNTVSWYQQALGQGPQFIFQYYREEENGRGNFPPRFSGLQFPNYSSELNVNALELDDSALYLCASSFNNEQFFGPGTRLTVL.

On this clone itself: The same CDR3 is also encoded by other DNA sequences in this sample. The chain links TRBV2 to TRBJ2-7; TRBD2 aligns across 14 bases. J lost 2 bases, V lost 6 bases, and 3 bases had no gene match. This CDR3 has 15 amino acids. In germline, CDR1 is SNHLY, CDR2 FYNNEI. The CDR3 here is CASREGLAGAYEQYF. Written as DNA, the CDR3 is TGTGCCAGCAGAGAGGGACTAGCGGGGGCCTACGAGCAGTACTTC.